A selection of T cell receptor beta chains follows, all from one sample in a study of shared clonotypes between healthy human individuals. Data came from immunoSEQ multiplex PCR; TCRdb stores just in-frame clones and leaves some out. The sample contains around 440,000 clones, roughly 80% of which appear only once. Sequenced material: PBMCs. The receptor set was obtained from a woman in her 40s in good health. Some clones in this sample may be carry-over from other donors' samples. Each CDR3 is given without its conserved first and last residue. Size tells how often a clone was seen (once, few, many) or the class of an expanded clone, and some rows leave it out.

clone size	V gene	J gene	CDR3 protein
.	TRBV2	TRBJ2-3	ASSQTGTLDTQY
.	TRBV28	TRBJ2-7	ASSPRFGGERYEQY
.	TRBV18	TRBJ1-5	ASSPRDMTNSNQPQH
.	TRBV28	TRBJ2-7	ASSSPASGASLEQY
.	TRBV15	TRBJ1-5	ATSVDRGLAQPQH
.	TRBV11-2	TRBJ2-1	ASSLEPVEAEQF
.	TRBV29-1	TRBJ1-1	SVEGEGAFTEAF
.	TRBV7-9	TRBJ2-7	ASSLDGLAFYEQY
.	TRBV7-2	TRBJ1-2	ASSPAVNYGYT
many	TRBV9	TRBJ1-1	ASPRTEAF
.	TRBV7-9	TRBJ2-3	ASSLQGTGGADTQY
.	TRBV18	TRBJ2-7	ASSPKTGIALGDYEQY
.	TRBV19	TRBJ1-3	ASSNTGGSGNTIY
many	TRBV28	TRBJ2-7	ASSSGDSYEQY
.	TRBV29-1	TRBJ2-2	SAMTPGLAGTGELF
.	TRBV7-7	TRBJ2-5	ASSLGDYSPREETQY
.	TRBV28	TRBJ2-2	ASLGPLNTGELF
once	TRBV5-1	TRBJ1-2	ASSQDGPINGYT
.	TRBV7-2	TRBJ1-2	ASSLLWGRANYGYT
.	TRBV7-6	TRBJ2-4	ASSLAEAGAQY
many	TRBV6-5	TRBJ1-2	ASSSPGQGHYGYT
few	TRBV28	TRBJ2-3	ATAGGPGTDTQY
.	TRBV30	TRBJ2-7	AWRVSYEQY
.	TRBV15	TRBJ1-5	ATSRERTADQPQH
.	TRBV28	TRBJ1-2	ASSLPWGQGASGYT
.	TRBV7-8	TRBJ1-5	ASSPGQWDGQRGNQPQH
.	TRBV5-4	TRBJ2-3	ASSPQGPVGTDTQY
.	TRBV25-1	TRBJ1-2	ASSDIGQSYT
.	TRBV7-3	TRBJ2-3	ASSLGLTDTQY
.	TRBV29-1	TRBJ1-1	SVVQNTEAF
.	TRBV25-1	TRBJ2-2	ASGRGANTGELF
.	TRBV4-3	TRBJ1-3	ASSQDLAQGATGNTIY
.	TRBV13	TRBJ2-1	ASSLGLGTSLNEQF
.	TRBV6-5	TRBJ2-4	ASQDRKNIQY
.	TRBV9	TRBJ2-7	ASSVWTSLIYEQY
.	TRBV5-1	TRBJ2-7	ASSDPSGSYEQY
.	TRBV11-2	TRBJ2-2	ASSHRQGFTGELF
.	TRBV18	TRBJ2-2	ASSPGAGANTGELF
.	TRBV18	TRBJ2-7	ASSPGTDGYEQY
.	TRBV6-6	TRBJ1-2	ASSSGQHFNYGYT
.	TRBV18	TRBJ1-2	ASSRDTSGEYGYT
.	TRBV7-2	TRBJ2-1	ASTNNPIGAGAVDEQF
.	TRBV7-8	TRBJ2-1	ASSRHRDVNYNEQF
few	TRBV19	TRBJ2-6	ASSIGTGGSGANVLT
.	TRBV7-2	TRBJ2-1	ASSLASGRASRNEQF
.	TRBV5-1	TRBJ2-3	ASTQRTGTDTQY
.	TRBV10-3	TRBJ2-1	AIQASGIHNEQF
.	TRBV15	TRBJ1-5	ATSRDRVGYNQPQH
many	TRBV7-2	TRBJ2-1	ASSSMTGGYNEQF
many	TRBV4-2	TRBJ1-3	ASSQDPASRGSGNTIY
many	TRBV6-4	TRBJ2-2	ASSDRVETGELF
.	TRBV19	TRBJ1-2	ASSIRTGGGYT
.	TRBV9	TRBJ2-7	ASSADTDEQY
.	TRBV9	TRBJ2-3	ASSVESDTQY
many	TRBV29-1	TRBJ2-3	SVDWGNTQY